These T cell receptor beta chains were read from a single sample in a study of T cells in Graves' hyperthyroidism and ophthalmopathy. One entry per CDR3 protein, called by TCRdb with MiXCR from the multiplex PCR reads. Of 500,000 to 650,000 distinct CDR3 sequences in the sample, 14% were seen once. The sample was blood. These receptors all stem from a middle-aged woman with Graves' hyperthyroidism. CDR3s include the opening cysteine and the closing phenylalanine or tryptophan. A D gene is named only where the DNA matches it firmly. The listing skips clone size in some rows; elsewhere it reads once, few, many or a size class.

>NA|once|TRBV15|TRBJ2-7
TGTGCCACCAGCAGTCCCGGTAGGGCAGGATCCGAGCAGTACTTC
CATSSPGRAGSEQYF
>TRBD2|NA|TRBV7-9|TRBJ2-6
TGTGCCAGCAGCCGGGGGGGGGGTGGGGCCAACGTCCTGACTTTC
CASSRGGGGANVLTF
>TRBD1|few|TRBV19|TRBJ1-5
TGTGCCAGTAAGACCGGGACAGGGGGCCGTAGCAATCAGCCCCAGCATTTT
CASKTGTGGRSNQPQHF
>NA|NA|TRBV18|TRBJ1-2
TGTGCCAGCTCACCGAACGGAAAGATAGGCTACACCTTC
CASSPNGKIGYTF
>NA|many|TRBV4-1|TRBJ2-7
TGCGCCAGCAGCTCAAACACAGGGCCCTACGAGCAGTACTTC
CASSSNTGPYEQYF
>TRBD2|few|TRBV6-2/TRBV6-3|TRBJ2-3
TGTGCCAGCAGTTACACTAGCGGGACGAGAGATACGCAGTATTTT
CASSYTSGTRDTQYF
>TRBD2|many|TRBV11-3|TRBJ2-1
TGTGCCAGCAGTTCCGGGACTAGCTTGCTCAATGAGCAGTTCTTC
CASSSGTSLLNEQFF
>NA|NA|TRBV7-9|TRBJ1-5
TGTGCCAGCAGCGCTGCGGGGGTTGGTAGTCAGCCCCAGCATTTT
CASSAAGVGSQPQHF
>NA|NA|TRBV12-3/TRBV12-4|TRBJ2-5
TGTGCCAGCAGTTCATGGGGGGGCGAGGGACAAGAGACCCAGTACTTC
CASSSWGGEGQETQYF
>TRBD1|NA|TRBV7-2|TRBJ2-5
TGTGCCTGCAGCTCAGACAGGGGGTTGGAGACCCAGTACTTC
CACSSDRGLETQYF
>NA|few|TRBV11-3|TRBJ2-2
TGTGCCAGCAGCCGAAACGTCGGGGAGCTGTTTTTT
CASSRNVGELFF
>TRBD2|NA|TRBV9|TRBJ2-7
TGTGCCAGCAGCCTTTCGGGACTAGCGGGAGCGAGGTACGAGCAGTACTTC
CASSLSGLAGARYEQYF
>NA|many|TRBV20-1|TRBJ2-1
TGCAGTGCTATCGCCTCGACTAGATACAATGAGCAGTTCTTC
CSAIASTRYNEQFF
>TRBD2|many|TRBV11-1|TRBJ2-7
TGTGCCAGCAGCTTAGAACTAGCGGGATCCGAGCAGTACTTC
CASSLELAGSEQYF
>NA|few|TRBV25-1|TRBJ2-3
TGTGCCAGCAGTAGTTTCGTTGTTAGCACAGATACGCAGTATTTT
CASSSFVVSTDTQYF
>TRBD2|few|TRBV20-1|TRBJ2-4
TGCAGTGCTAGAGATGGGCGGGAGGTGGGGAACATTCAGTACTTC
CSARDGREVGNIQYF
>TRBD2|many|TRBV27|TRBJ2-3
TGTGCCAGCAGTTTATCGACTAGCGGGAGAGGGGCAGATACGCAGTATTTT
CASSLSTSGRGADTQYF
>NA|many|TRBV10-3|TRBJ1-1
TGTGCCATTAAAGGGGGAAACACTGAAGCTTTCTTT
CAIKGGNTEAFF
>NA|many|TRBV29-1|TRBJ2-7
TGCAGCGCAACCCTATTAGCTACTTACTCCTACGAGCAGTACTTC
CSATLLATYSYEQYF
>TRBD1|many|TRBV12-3/TRBV12-4|TRBJ2-7
TGTGCCAGCAGTCTAACCGGGACAGGGAACTACGAGCAGTACTTC
CASSLTGTGNYEQYF
>NA|NA|TRBV18|TRBJ2-5
TGTGCCAGCTCACCCACGGAGGGAGTGGGGACCCAGTACTTC
CASSPTEGVGTQYF
>NA|NA|TRBV24-1|TRBJ2-2
TGTGCCACCATGGGGAACACCGGGGAGCTGTTTTTT
CATMGNTGELFF
>NA|few|TRBV5-1|TRBJ1-4
TGCGCCAGCGCCGAGGCCCAGGGGAGGGATGAAAAACTGTTTTTT
CASAEAQGRDEKLFF
>TRBD1|NA|TRBV6-1|TRBJ2-2
TGTGCCAGCACCGTGGGGGACAGGGATACCGGGGAGCTGTTTTTT
CASTVGDRDTGELFF
>NA|NA|TRBV7-9|TRBJ1-1
TGTGCCAGCAGCTTGGACGGGGGAAAGGGAGGTGAAGCTTTCTTT
CASSLDGGKGGEAFF
>NA|many|TRBV12-3/TRBV12-4|TRBJ1-2
TGTGCCAGCAGTCCGAGGGAGACAGGTCTGGGAAACTATGGCTACACCTTC
CASSPRETGLGNYGYTF
>NA|many|TRBV12-3/TRBV12-4|TRBJ2-7
TGTGCCAGCAGTCCTAGCGCCGACTACGAGCAGTACTTC
CASSPSADYEQYF
>NA|few|TRBV15|TRBJ2-7
TGTGCCACCAGCAGGGACACCACCTACGAGCAGTACTTC
CATSRDTTYEQYF
>NA|NA|TRBV7-9|TRBJ1-1
TGTGCCAGCAGCGCCTCGGCAGGGGCCCCGAACACTGAAGCTTTCTTT
CASSASAGAPNTEAFF
>NA|many|TRBV2|TRBJ1-1
TGTGCCAGCAATGTTAAGGGATTGAACACTGAAGCTTTCTTT
CASNVKGLNTEAFF
>TRBD1|few|TRBV20-1|TRBJ1-1
TGCAGTGCCATTGGGACAGGGGGGATGAACACTGAAGCTTTCTTT
CSAIGTGGMNTEAFF
>NA|many|TRBV7-2|TRBJ1-1
TGTGCCAGCAGCCTGAGAGCTGAAGCTTTCTTT
CASSLRAEAFF
>TRBD1|NA|TRBV5-4|TRBJ2-3
TGTGCCAGCAGGGCGGGACAGGGTACGCAGTATTTT
CASRAGQGTQYF
>NA|NA|TRBV30|TRBJ1-6
TGTGCCTGGACAGCGGGCCAAAATTCACCCCTCCACTTT
CAWTAGQNSPLHF
>TRBD1|many|TRBV12-3/TRBV12-4|TRBJ2-7
TGTGCCAGCAGAGAAGACAGGGGTCACGAGCAGTACTTC
CASREDRGHEQYF
>TRBD1|NA|TRBV27|TRBJ2-7
TGTGCCAGCAGTCCCCGGACAGGGGGGCCCTACGAGCAGTACTTC
CASSPRTGGPYEQYF
>TRBD1|many|TRBV5-6|TRBJ2-5
TGTGCCAGCAGAGGTTTGGGACAGGCTGAAACCCAGTACTTC
CASRGLGQAETQYF
>TRBD1|NA|TRBV12-5|TRBJ1-5
TGTGCTAGTGGTTTGGAGATCGGACAGGGCTTTAACAATCAGCCCCAGCATTTT
CASGLEIGQGFNNQPQHF
>NA|NA|TRBV5-1|TRBJ2-3
TGCGCCAGCAGCTTTTGGTCGCCTAGCACAGATACGCAGTATTTT
CASSFWSPSTDTQYF
>TRBD1|many|TRBV12-3/TRBV12-4|TRBJ1-4
TGTGCCAGCAGTTTGGGTTCGGGGGTTTCCGGGACAGCAACTAATGAAAAACTGTTTTTT
CASSLGSGVSGTATNEKLFF